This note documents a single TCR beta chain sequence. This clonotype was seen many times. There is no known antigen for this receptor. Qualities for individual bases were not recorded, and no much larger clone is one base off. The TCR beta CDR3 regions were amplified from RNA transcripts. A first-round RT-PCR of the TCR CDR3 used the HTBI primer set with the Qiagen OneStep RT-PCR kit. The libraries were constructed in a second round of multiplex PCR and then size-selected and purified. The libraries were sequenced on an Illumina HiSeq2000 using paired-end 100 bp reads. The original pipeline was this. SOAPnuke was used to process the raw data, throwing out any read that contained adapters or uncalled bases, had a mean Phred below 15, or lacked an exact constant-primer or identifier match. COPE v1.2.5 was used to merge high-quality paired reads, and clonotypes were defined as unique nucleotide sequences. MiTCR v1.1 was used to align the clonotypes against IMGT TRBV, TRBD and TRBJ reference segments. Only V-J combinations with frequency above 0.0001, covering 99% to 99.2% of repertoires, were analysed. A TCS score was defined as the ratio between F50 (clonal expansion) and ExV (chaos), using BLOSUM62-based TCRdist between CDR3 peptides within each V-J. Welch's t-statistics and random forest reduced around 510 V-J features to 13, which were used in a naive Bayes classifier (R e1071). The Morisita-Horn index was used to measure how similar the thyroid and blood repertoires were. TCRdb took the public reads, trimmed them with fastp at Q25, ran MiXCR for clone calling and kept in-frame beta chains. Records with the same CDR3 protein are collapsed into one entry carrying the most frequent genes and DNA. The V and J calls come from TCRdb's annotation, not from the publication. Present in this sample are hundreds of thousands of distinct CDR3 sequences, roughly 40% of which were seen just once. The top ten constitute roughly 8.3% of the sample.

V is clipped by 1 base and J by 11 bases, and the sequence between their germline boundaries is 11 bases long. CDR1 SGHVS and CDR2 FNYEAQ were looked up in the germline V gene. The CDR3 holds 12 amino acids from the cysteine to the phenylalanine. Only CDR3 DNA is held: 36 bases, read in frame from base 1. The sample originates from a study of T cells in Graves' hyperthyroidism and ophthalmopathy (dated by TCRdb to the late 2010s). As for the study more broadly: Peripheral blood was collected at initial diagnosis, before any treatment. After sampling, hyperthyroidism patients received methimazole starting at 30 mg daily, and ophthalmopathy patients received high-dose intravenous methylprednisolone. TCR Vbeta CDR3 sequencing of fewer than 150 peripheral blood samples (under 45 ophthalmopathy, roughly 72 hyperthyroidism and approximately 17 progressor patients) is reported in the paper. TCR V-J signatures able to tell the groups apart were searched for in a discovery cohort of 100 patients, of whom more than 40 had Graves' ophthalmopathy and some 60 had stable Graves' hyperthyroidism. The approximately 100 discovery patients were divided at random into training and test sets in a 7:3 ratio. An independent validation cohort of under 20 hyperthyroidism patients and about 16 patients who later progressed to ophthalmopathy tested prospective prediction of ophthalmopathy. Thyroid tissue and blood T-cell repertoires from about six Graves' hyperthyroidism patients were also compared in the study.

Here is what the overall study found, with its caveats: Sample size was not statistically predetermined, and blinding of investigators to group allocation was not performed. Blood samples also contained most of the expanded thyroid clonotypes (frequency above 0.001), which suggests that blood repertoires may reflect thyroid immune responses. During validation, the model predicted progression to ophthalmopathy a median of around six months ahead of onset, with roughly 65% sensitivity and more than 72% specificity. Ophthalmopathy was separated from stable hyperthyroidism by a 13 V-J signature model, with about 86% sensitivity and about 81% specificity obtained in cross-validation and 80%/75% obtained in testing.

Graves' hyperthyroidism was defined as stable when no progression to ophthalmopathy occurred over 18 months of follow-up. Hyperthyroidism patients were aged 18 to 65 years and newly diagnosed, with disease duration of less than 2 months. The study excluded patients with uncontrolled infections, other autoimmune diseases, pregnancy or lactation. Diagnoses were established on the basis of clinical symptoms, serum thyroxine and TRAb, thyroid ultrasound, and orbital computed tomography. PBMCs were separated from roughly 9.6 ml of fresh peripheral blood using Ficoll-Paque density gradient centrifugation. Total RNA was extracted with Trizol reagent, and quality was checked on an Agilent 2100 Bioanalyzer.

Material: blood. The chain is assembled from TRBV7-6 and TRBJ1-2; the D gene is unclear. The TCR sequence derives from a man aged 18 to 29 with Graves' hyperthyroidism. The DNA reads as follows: TGTGCCAGCAGCTTAGGGGTAGGTGGATACACCTTC. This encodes CASSLGVGGYTF.